A single sample gave rise to the 21 T cell receptor beta chains below, sequenced in a study of T cells in tuberculosis. Some clones are missing from TCRdb's copy, which holds only in-frame ones; the method was immunoSEQ multiplex PCR. The data contain around 45,000 clones, roughly 94% of them seen just once; the ten biggest clones take up around 1.9%. The sequencing sample was made of PBMCs. The source of these receptors is a donor aged 5-35 years with latent tuberculosis or without tuberculosis infection. Some clones in this sample may be carry-over from other donors' samples.

This rearrangement joins TRBV7-2 to TRBJ2-5, with D possibly being TRBD2 (6 bases). In germline, CDR1 is SGHTA, CDR2 FQGNSA. V was cut by 5 bases and J by 1 base, with 8 bases left in between. The CDR3 is made up of 13 amino acids. The CDR3 reads CASSGGGQETQYF. CDR3 bases: TGTGCCAGCAGCGGGGGAGGCCAAGAGACCCAGTACTTC.

This chain joins TRBV6-5 and TRBJ1-1; TRBD1 might be the D (6 bases). The germline gives CDR1 MNHEY, CDR2 SVGAGI. The germline V and J ends were trimmed by 4 bases and 7 bases, with 16 bases remaining between them. CDR3 length equals 14 residues. The CDR3 region has the DNA TGTGCCAGCAGTTCCGGGGGGCGGATGAGTGAAGCTTTCTTT. Translated: CASSSGGRMSEAFF.

This chain uses TRBV5-8 with TRBJ1-2, with 10 positions matching TRBD1. The CDR3 spans 14 residues. CDR1 and CDR2 from the germline V gene are SGHTS and YDEGEE. Trimming removed 7 bases from V and 2 bases from J; junction bases left unmatched: 5. This CDR3 reads CASWLTGGNYGYTF. CDR3 DNA: TGTGCCAGCTGGTTGACAGGGGGCAACTATGGCTACACCTTC.

The chain couples TRBV11-2 to TRBJ2-2; 11 bases map to TRBD1. Germline V gene sequence: CDR1 SGHAT, CDR2 FQNNGV. The CDR3 sequence is 16 residues long. V shed 8 bases, J shed 3 bases, and the junction held 8 bases outside the gene matches. Here the CDR3 DNA reads TGTGCCAGCGCTGGACAGGGGGCGCTTCACACCGGGGAGCTGTTTTTT. Translating gives CASAGQGALHTGELFF. Supplemented by reference TRBV11-2 and TRBJ2-2, the full variable domain reads EAGVAQSPRYKIIEKRQSVAFWCNPISGHATLYWYQQILGQGPKLLIQFQNNGVVDDSQLPKDRFSAERLKGVDSTLKIQPAKLEDSAVYLCASAGQGALHTGELFFGEGSRLTVL.

The gene calls are TRBV28 and TRBJ2-3; 13 nucleotides align to TRBD2. V was clipped by 5 bases and J by 4 bases; unmatched bases: 15. Germline CDR1 and CDR2: MDHEN and SYDVKM. The CDR3 sequence is 19 residues long. DNA of the CDR3: TGTGCCAGCAGTGAGGGACTAGCGGGACACCCATCTATGCCAGATACGCAGTATTTT. Translated: CASSEGLAGHPSMPDTQYF. Full variable domain (missing parts from reference TRBV28 and TRBJ2-3): DVKVTQSSRYLVKRTGEKVFLECVQDMDHENMFWYRQDPGLGLRLIYFSYDVKMKEKGDIPEGYSVSREKKERFSLILESASTNQTSMYLCASSEGLAGHPSMPDTQYFGPGTRLTVL.

CDR3 amino acids: CAIGGPGRDTQYF. The CDR3 coding sequence is TGTGCCATTGGGGGCCCAGGAAGAGATACGCAGTATTTT. The chain is built from TRBV2 and TRBJ2-3; D is perhaps TRBD1 (6 bases). The CDR3 length is 13 residues. Germline V gene sequence: CDR1 SNHLY, CDR2 FYNNEI. V lost 10 bases and J lost 5, with 16 bases in between.

This clone is a singleton in its sample. The chain uses TRBV28 and TRBJ1-5; the D gene is possibly TRBD1 (5 bases). The length of the CDR3 is 18 residues. Trimming pared 3 bases from V and 4 bases from J, leaving 22 bases between. Germline lookup yields CDR1 MDHEN and CDR2 SYDVKM. Here the CDR3 reads CASSFAFDAGQENQPQHF. The CDR3, as DNA: TGTGCCAGCAGTTTTGCTTTTGATGCAGGGCAGGAAAATCAGCCCCAGCATTTT.

The gene calls are TRBV4-2 and TRBJ2-1; the match to TRBD2 covers 12 bases. This CDR3 is 17 amino acids long. Germline V gene sequence: CDR1 LGHNA, CDR2 YNFKEQ. V shed 1 base, J shed 5 bases, and the junction held 6 bases outside the gene matches. The CDR3: CASSQGLRLAGDNEQFF. CDR3 coding DNA: TGTGCCAGCAGCCAAGGTTTACGACTAGCGGGAGACAATGAGCAGTTCTTC.

This clone showed up just once. The chain employs TRBV4-1 and TRBJ2-7; 8 nucleotides match TRBD1. The germline V gene encodes CDR1 MGHRA and CDR2 YSYEKL. V gave up 6 bases and J gave up 0 bases; unmatched junction bases: 16. The CDR3 is made up of 18 amino acids. Here the CDR3 reads CASRQIFGRQGSSYEQYF. The CDR3 DNA reads as TGCGCCAGCAGACAGATATTCGGGCGACAGGGGAGCTCCTACGAGCAGTACTTC.

The chain employs TRBV4-1 and TRBJ2-1; 7 bases are a match to TRBD1. CDR3 length: 14 amino acids. V lost 4 bases and J lost 7; bases outside the gene matches: 7. From germline, CDR1 is MGHRA and CDR2 YSYEKL. The CDR3 protein is CASSPKWDSNEQFF. The CDR3 bases are TGCGCCAGCAGCCCCAAATGGGACAGTAATGAGCAGTTCTTC.

J is TRBJ2-1 and V is TRBV30, with no clear D. This CDR3 has 14 amino acids. Germline lookup yields CDR1 GTSNPN and CDR2 SVGIG (reference sequence). The ends were cut back, 0 bases at V and 4 bases at J, with 10 bases in the middle. The CDR3 DNA is TGTGCCTGGAGTGTACGGCTAGTTTACAATGAGCAGTTCTTC. This sequence encodes CAWSVRLVYNEQFF.

The chain joins TRBV30 to TRBJ2-7, with 16 bases lining up with TRBD2. With V trimmed by 3 bases and J by 4 bases, 3 bases remained unmatched. This CDR3 contains 15 residues. In germline, CDR1 is GTSNPN, CDR2 SVGIG (reference sequence). The CDR3: CAWSAGLAGGYEQYF. The CDR3 DNA reads as TGTGCCTGGAGCGCGGGACTAGCGGGAGGGTACGAGCAGTACTTC.

The rearrangement links TRBV10-1 to TRBJ2-1; 10 bases fit TRBD2. V gave up 6 bases and J gave up 3 bases; unmatched junction bases: 11. In germline, CDR1 is WNHNN, CDR2 SYGVQD (reference sequence). The CDR3 sequence is 17 residues long. The CDR3 nucleotides are TGCGCCAGCAGCCACAATCAGAGGACTAGCGGCTACAATGAGCAGTTCTTC. Translating gives CASSHNQRTSGYNEQFF.

V gene TRBV27 combines with J gene TRBJ2-2; no reliable D call. The germline V gene has CDR1 MNHEY and CDR2 SMNVEV (reference sequence). The length of the CDR3 is 13 residues. V lost 6 bases to trimming and J lost 2 bases, with 7 bases between them. The CDR3 reads CASSNKNTGELFF. DNA of the CDR3: TGTGCCAGCAGCAACAAAAACACCGGGGAGCTGTTTTTT.

The rearrangement uses TRBV5-1 and TRBJ2-1; 12 bases map to TRBD2. The CDR3 is 17 amino acids. Per germline, CDR1 SGHRS and CDR2 YFSETQ. The J segment lost 2 bases and the V segment lost 0 bases, leaving 3 bases of the junction unmatched. CDR3 protein: CASSLGTSGATYNEQFF. Here the CDR3 DNA reads TGCGCCAGCAGCTTGGGGACTAGCGGGGCGACCTACAATGAGCAGTTCTTC. The variable domain in full, with the rest retrieved from reference TRBV5-1 and TRBJ2-1, is KAGVTQTPRYLIKTRGQQVTLSCSPISGHRSVSWYQQTPGQGLQFLFEYFSETQRNKGNFPGRFSGRQFSNSRSEMNVSTLELGDSALYLCASSLGTSGATYNEQFFGPGTRLTVL.

The chain employs TRBV5-5 and TRBJ1-5, with 10 bases identical to TRBD1. Germline CDR1 SGHKS, CDR2 YYEKEE (reference sequence). The ends lost 3 bases at V and 6 bases at J; junction bases unmatched: 12. There are 17 residues in the CDR3. CDR3 in amino acids: CASSSDRDRGEGQPQHF. Here the CDR3 DNA reads TGTGCCAGCAGCTCGGACCGGGACAGGGGAGAGGGTCAGCCCCAGCATTTT.

This clone was detected once. The chain has TRBV5-4 and TRBJ1-1, with D possibly matching TRBD1 (6 bases). V was clipped by 2 bases and J by 4 bases, with 15 bases between them. Looked up from germline, CDR1 is SGHNT and CDR2 is YYREEE (reference sequence). The CDR3 extends over 15 amino acids. The CDR3, as DNA: TGTGCCAGCAGCTTCGGGTACAGGGAAGGCACTGAAGCTTTCTTT. This gives the protein CASSFGYREGTEAFF.

The chain has TRBV29-1 and TRBJ2-7, with a weak D call TRBD1 (5 bases). Germline-derived CDR1 and CDR2 are SQVTM and ANQGSEA. The CDR3 totals 13 residues. V was shortened by 4 bases and J by 2 bases, with 12 bases between the two germline ends. The CDR3 DNA sequence: TGCAGCGTTGTGGCAGGGTGGGCCTACGAGCAGTACTTC. Amino acid sequence: CSVVAGWAYEQYF.

The CDR3 DNA reads TGCGCCAGCAGCACCGGACAGGGGGCAGGGTCTAGCGGGAGGGCCTTATACGAGCAGTACTTC. Translating it yields CASSTGQGAGSSGRALYEQYF. This rearrangement joins TRBV5-1 to TRBJ2-7, with D possibly matching TRBD2 (12 bases). This CDR3 has 21 amino acids. CDR1 and CDR2 (germline): SGHRS, YFSETQ. V was clipped by 4 bases and J by 4 bases, with 36 bases between them. Full variable domain (rest looked up from reference TRBV5-1 and TRBJ2-7): KAGVTQTPRYLIKTRGQQVTLSCSPISGHRSVSWYQQTPGQGLQFLFEYFSETQRNKGNFPGRFSGRQFSNSRSEMNVSTLELGDSALYLCASSTGQGAGSSGRALYEQYFGPGTRLTVT.

This rearrangement joins TRBV29-1 to TRBJ2-7; D not resolved. Germline CDR1 and CDR2: SQVTM and ANQGSEA. The CDR3 contains 13 residues. Trimming removed 5 bases from V and 6 bases from J, with 17 bases in between. This CDR3 is CSVCSLELSEQYF. The CDR3 nucleotides are TGCAGCGTTTGTAGTCTCGAGCTTAGCGAGCAGTACTTC.

V and J are TRBV30 and TRBJ2-1; 15 nucleotides agree with TRBD2. V shed 2 bases and J 7 bases; nucleotides not matched to a gene: 3. The CDR3 contains 15 residues. Germline V gene data show CDR1 as GTSNPN and CDR2 as SVGIG (reference sequence). CDR3 DNA sequence: TGTGCCTGGAGTTTCGGGACTAGCGGGGGGAATGAGCAGTTCTTC. It is translated as CAWSFGTSGGNEQFF.